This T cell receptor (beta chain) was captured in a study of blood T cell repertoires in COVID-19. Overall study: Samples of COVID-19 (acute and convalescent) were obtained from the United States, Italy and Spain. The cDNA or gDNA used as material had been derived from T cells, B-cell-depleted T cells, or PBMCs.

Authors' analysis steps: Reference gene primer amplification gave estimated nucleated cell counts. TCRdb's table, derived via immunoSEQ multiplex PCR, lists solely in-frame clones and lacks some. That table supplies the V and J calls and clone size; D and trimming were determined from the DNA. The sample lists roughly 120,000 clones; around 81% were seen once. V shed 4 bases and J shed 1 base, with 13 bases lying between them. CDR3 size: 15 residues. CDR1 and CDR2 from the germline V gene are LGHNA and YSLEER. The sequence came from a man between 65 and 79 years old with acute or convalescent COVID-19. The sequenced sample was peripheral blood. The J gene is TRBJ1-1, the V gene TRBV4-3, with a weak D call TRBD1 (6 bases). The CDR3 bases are TGCGCCAGCAGCCTCACCGGACAGACGAACACTGAAGCTTTCTTT. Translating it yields CASSLTGQTNTEAFF.